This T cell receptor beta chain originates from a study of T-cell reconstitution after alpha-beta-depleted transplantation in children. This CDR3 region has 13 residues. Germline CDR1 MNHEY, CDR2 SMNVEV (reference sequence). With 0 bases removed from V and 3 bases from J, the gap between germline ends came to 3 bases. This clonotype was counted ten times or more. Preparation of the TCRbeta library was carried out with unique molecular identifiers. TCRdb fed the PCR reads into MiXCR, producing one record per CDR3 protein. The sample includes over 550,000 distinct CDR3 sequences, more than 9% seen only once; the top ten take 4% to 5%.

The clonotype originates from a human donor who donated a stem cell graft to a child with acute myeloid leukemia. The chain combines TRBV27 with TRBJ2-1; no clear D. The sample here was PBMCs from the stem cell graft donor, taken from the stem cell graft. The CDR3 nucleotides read TGTGCCAGCAGTTTATCCAACTACAATGAGCAGTTCTTC. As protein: CASSLSNYNEQFF.